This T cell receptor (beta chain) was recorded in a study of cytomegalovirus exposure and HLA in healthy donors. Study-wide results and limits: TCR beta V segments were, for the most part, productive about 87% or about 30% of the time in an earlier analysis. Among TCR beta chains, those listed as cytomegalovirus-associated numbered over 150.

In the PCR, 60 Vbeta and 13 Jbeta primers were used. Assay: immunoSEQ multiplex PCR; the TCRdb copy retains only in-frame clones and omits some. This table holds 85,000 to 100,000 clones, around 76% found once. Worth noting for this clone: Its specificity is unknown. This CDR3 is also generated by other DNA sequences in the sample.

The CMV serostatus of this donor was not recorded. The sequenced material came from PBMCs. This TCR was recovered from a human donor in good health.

CDR3 loop: CASSLAAGNTEAFF. CDR3 nucleotides: TGTGCCAGCAGCTTAGCAGCAGGGAACACTGAAGCTTTCTTT. The rearrangement joins TRBV7-9 to TRBJ1-1; D not certain. This CDR3 region has 14 residues. Germline CDR1 SEHNR, CDR2 FQNEAQ (reference sequence). The V end lost 0 bases, the J end lost 1 base, and 6 bases lay between the germline ends.